This T cell receptor beta chain stems from a study of blood T cell repertoires in COVID-19. The CDR3 contains 15 residues. The J segment lost 1 base and the V segment lost 3 bases, leaving 2 bases of the junction unmatched. From germline, CDR1 is LNHDA and CDR2 SQIVND (reference sequence). Profiled with immunoSEQ multiplex PCR; TCRdb holds only in-frame clones, not every one. This sample has about 150,000 clones; roughly 82% occur once, and the top ten carry 7.2%. This chain links TRBV19 with TRBJ2-1, with 8 bases matching TRBD1. Sequencing was carried out using peripheral blood. The receptor was isolated from a woman aged 45 to 65 in a cohort sampled during active or convalescent COVID-19. In DNA, the CDR3 is TGTGCCAGTAGTATTGACAGGGGATCCTACAATGAGCAGTTCTTC. This translates into CASSIDRGSYNEQFF.